Listed below are T cell receptor beta chains from one sample, sequenced in a study of technical replicates of blood from a handful of donors. Repertoires were generated with immunoSEQ multiplex PCR, while TCRdb's copy carries only in-frame clones and drops some. Of tens of thousands of clones in the sample, 90% to 95% are singletons; the top ten hold about 0.35%. Sequenced input: T cells isolated from PBMCs. The receptors were sampled from a human donor in good health. Each CDR3 is given without its conserved first and last residue.

v_call: TRBV9
j_call: TRBJ2-7
cdr3_aa: ASSATSSYEQY

v_call: TRBV11-1
j_call: TRBJ2-1
cdr3_aa: ASSPLVAGLKNEQF

v_call: TRBV7-2
j_call: TRBJ2-1
cdr3_aa: ASNSKGQGMDEQF

v_call: TRBV29-1
j_call: TRBJ2-7
cdr3_aa: SVGTAFYEQY

v_call: TRBV7-8
j_call: TRBJ2-5
cdr3_aa: ASSLVLAGVPETQY

v_call: TRBV7-9
j_call: TRBJ2-4
cdr3_aa: ASSLVRGRAKNIQY

v_call: TRBV15
j_call: TRBJ2-7
cdr3_aa: ATSRAPRDSNYEQY

v_call: TRBV5-1
j_call: TRBJ2-1
cdr3_aa: ASSLDLAGFNEQF

v_call: TRBV5-4
j_call: TRBJ2-1
cdr3_aa: ASSSGSRHNEQF

v_call: TRBV15
j_call: TRBJ2-1
cdr3_aa: ATSRTLAGVNEQF

v_call: TRBV2
j_call: TRBJ2-7
cdr3_aa: ASILGQGIYEQY

v_call: TRBV28
j_call: TRBJ1-4
cdr3_aa: ASSSGGSGGEKLF

v_call: TRBV7-8
j_call: TRBJ2-1
cdr3_aa: ASSFAFDGLGSYNEQF

v_call: TRBV6-5
j_call: TRBJ2-6
cdr3_aa: ATLQGPPGANVLT

v_call: TRBV10-3
j_call: TRBJ2-1
cdr3_aa: AISDRQGSGYNEQF

v_call: TRBV2
j_call: TRBJ2-7
cdr3_aa: ASKREMSEQY